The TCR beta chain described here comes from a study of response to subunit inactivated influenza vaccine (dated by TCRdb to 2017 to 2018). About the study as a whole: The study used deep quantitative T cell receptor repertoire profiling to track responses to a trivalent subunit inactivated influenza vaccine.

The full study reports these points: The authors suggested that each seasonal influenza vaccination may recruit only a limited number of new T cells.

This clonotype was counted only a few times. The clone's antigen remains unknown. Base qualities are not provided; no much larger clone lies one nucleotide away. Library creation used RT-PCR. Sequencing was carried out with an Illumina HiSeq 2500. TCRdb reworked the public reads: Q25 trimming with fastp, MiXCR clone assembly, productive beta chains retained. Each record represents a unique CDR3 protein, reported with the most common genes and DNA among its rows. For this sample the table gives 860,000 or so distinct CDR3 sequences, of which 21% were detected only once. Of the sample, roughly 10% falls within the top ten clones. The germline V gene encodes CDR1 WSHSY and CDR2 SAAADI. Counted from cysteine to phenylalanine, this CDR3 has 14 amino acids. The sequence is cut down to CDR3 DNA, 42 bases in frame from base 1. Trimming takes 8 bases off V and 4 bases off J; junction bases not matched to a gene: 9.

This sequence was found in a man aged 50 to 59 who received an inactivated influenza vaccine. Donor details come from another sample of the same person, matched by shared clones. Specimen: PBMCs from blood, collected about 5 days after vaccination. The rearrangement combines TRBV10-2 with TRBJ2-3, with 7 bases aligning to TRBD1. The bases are TGCGCCAGCCGAGGGACAGTTCAGGCAGATACGCAGTATTTT. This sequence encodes CASRGTVQADTQYF.